What follows are 19 T cell receptor beta chains derived from one specimen sequenced in a study of chemoradiotherapy in HPV16-positive cancers (dated by TCRdb to between 2021 and 2024). The library was built by means of the immunoSEQ multiplex PCR assay. TCRdb provides this immuneACCESS table in a form limited to in-frame rearrangements. Some clones are lacking; in checked studies, under half of them reflect an unresolved V gene, and why the rest are absent is not known. This sample has tens of thousands of clones in its table, and around two thirds of those were observed once. The ten top clones hold around 2.7% of the sample. This sample was taken from a patient who underwent chemoradiotherapy. The source is a human donor with HPV-associated anogenital cancer.

The chain is built from TRBV27 and TRBJ1-2, with unresolved D. The V end was cut by 6 bases, the J end by 4 bases, with 12 bases between. Germline assignment: CDR1 MNHEY and CDR2 SMNVEV (reference sequence). The CDR3 is 13 residues long. CDR3 sequence: CASRSPRSYGYTF. The CDR3 DNA sequence: TGTGCCAGCAGATCGCCTCGGAGCTATGGCTACACCTTC.

The CDR3 loop reads CASSQGLDLTYEQYF. Written as DNA, the CDR3 is TGCGCCAGCAGCCAGGGACTAGATCTCACCTACGAGCAGTACTTC. This chain links TRBV5-1 with TRBJ2-7, with 8 bases that match TRBD2. Germline CDR1 is SGHRS and CDR2 is YFSETQ. This CDR3 comprises 15 residues. V shed 4 bases, J shed 2 bases, and the junction held 8 bases outside the gene matches.

The J gene is TRBJ1-4, the V gene TRBV29-1; TRBD1 might be the D (6 bases). The V end lost 5 bases, the J end lost 7 bases, and 20 bases lay between the germline ends. Germline V gives CDR1 SQVTM, CDR2 ANQGSEA. This CDR3 spans 15 amino acids. The CDR3 DNA sequence: TGCAGCGTTTCTAAATCCGGACAGTTATCTGAAAAACTGTTTTTT. Encoded protein: CSVSKSGQLSEKLFF.

The V and J genes are TRBV18 and TRBJ1-2; D is uncertain. The V end was cut by 0 bases, the J end by 3 bases, with 11 bases between. Germline V gene lookup returns CDR1 KGHSH and CDR2 LQKENI. The CDR3 covers 15 residues. The CDR3 bases are TGTGCCAGCTCACCACCGTCGAACGGCTACTATGGCTACACCTTC. Amino acids: CASSPPSNGYYGYTF.

This clone was seen a handful of times. The chain is built from TRBV6-1 and TRBJ2-1; the match to TRBD1 covers 9 bases. The germline V gene encodes CDR1 MNHNS and CDR2 SASEGT. With V trimmed by 9 bases and J by 3 bases, 6 bases remained unmatched. The CDR3 is made up of 14 amino acids. CDR3 in amino acids: CASTTGGGYNEQFF. In DNA form, the CDR3 reads TGTGCCAGTACGACAGGGGGTGGCTACAATGAGCAGTTCTTC.

This clone appeared a few times. The gene calls are TRBV2 and TRBJ1-1; 8 bases line up with TRBD1. CDR1 is SNHLY and CDR2 is FYNNEI in the germline V gene. V trimming: 7 bases; J trimming: 8 bases; junction bases outside the gene matches: 6. CDR3 length equals 12 residues. CDR3 DNA sequence: TGTGCCAGCACCGGACAGGGACGAGAAGCTTTCTTT. As protein: CASTGQGREAFF.

This rearrangement joins TRBV4-2 to TRBJ2-6; TRBD2 matches at 7 bases. Trimming took 0 bases from V and 1 from J; bases not matched to a gene: 6. CDR1 LGHNA and CDR2 YNFKEQ come from the germline V gene. CDR3 length: 18 residues. In nucleotides, the CDR3 is TGTGCCAGCAGCCAAGAACCACCCGGGAGGTCTGGGGCCAACGTCCTGACTTTC. Its translation is CASSQEPPGRSGANVLTF.

The chain links TRBV5-4 to TRBJ1-2; TRBD1 aligns across 7 bases. With V trimmed by 3 bases and J by 6 bases, 8 bases remained unmatched. The CDR3 covers 14 residues. The V gene's germline CDR1 is SGHNT and CDR2 YYREEE (reference sequence). The CDR3 DNA reads TGTGCCAGCAGCTCCGGACAGGTCCTTGATGGCTACACCTTC. The encoded protein is CASSSGQVLDGYTF.

The chain is built from TRBV19 and TRBJ1-3; no firm D call. Germline CDR1 and CDR2: LNHDA and SQIVND (reference sequence). V lost 1 base to trimming and J lost 1 base, with 14 bases between them. CDR3 length: 17 amino acids. CDR3 bases: TGTGCCAGTAGTATAGGATCAGTCGAGTGGTCTGGAAACACCATATATTTT. Translated, it gives CASSIGSVEWSGNTIYF.

The chain links TRBV30 to TRBJ2-1; 10 nucleotides align to TRBD2. This CDR3 has 15 residues. Germline V lookup: CDR1 GTSNPN, CDR2 SVGIG (reference sequence). With 3 bases clipped from V and 9 bases from J, the junction kept 11 bases outside the gene matches. The CDR3 nucleotides read TGTGCCTGGAGCAAAGCCCTAGCGGGAGCTGGTGAGCAGTTCTTC. It yields the protein CAWSKALAGAGEQFF.

This rearrangement joins TRBV5-8 to TRBJ1-6; D ambiguous. Trimming shortened V by 4 bases and J by 10 bases, and 18 bases separated the two germline ends. The length of the CDR3 is 15 residues. CDR1 SGHTS and CDR2 YDEGEE come from the germline V gene. The CDR3 DNA reads as TGTGCCAGCAGCCGTGCGGGAGGTGTAGGATCACCCCTCCACTTT. Translating gives CASSRAGGVGSPLHF.

This chain connects TRBV4-1 to TRBJ2-5; TRBD2 might be the D (5 bases). Deletions cut 0 bases from V and 5 bases from J, with 13 bases between. Germline assignment: CDR1 MGHRA and CDR2 YSYEKL. The CDR3 length is 15 residues. CDR3 protein: CASSQDGSPGETQYF. The CDR3 DNA follows: TGCGCCAGCAGCCAAGATGGGAGCCCGGGGGAGACCCAGTACTTC.

V gene TRBV28 combines with J gene TRBJ2-1; 8 bases fit TRBD2. This CDR3 spans 15 amino acids. Germline CDR1 MDHEN, CDR2 SYDVKM. V lost 7 bases to trimming and J lost 10 bases; unmatched junction nucleotides: 15. The CDR3 is CASNQRGGRISEQFF. CDR3 nucleotides: TGTGCCAGCAACCAACGGGGGGGTAGGATCAGCGAGCAGTTCTTC.

This chain joins TRBV5-1 and TRBJ1-1; 9 bases line up with TRBD1. CDR3 size: 14 residues. The germline V gene has CDR1 SGHRS and CDR2 YFSETQ. J gave up 7 bases and V 2 bases, and 6 bases lay outside the gene matches. As DNA, the CDR3 is TGCGCCAGCAGCTTACAGGGGGCCCCCGGTGAAGCTTTCTTT. Protein sequence: CASSLQGAPGEAFF.

This chain joins TRBV28 and TRBJ1-3; no reliable D call. Looked up from germline, CDR1 is MDHEN and CDR2 is SYDVKM. The germline V and J ends were trimmed by 2 bases and 0 bases, with 8 bases remaining between them. This CDR3 has 15 residues. CDR3 region: CASSLAANSGNTIYF. CDR3 sequence (DNA): TGTGCCAGCAGTTTAGCGGCTAACTCTGGAAACACCATATATTTT. Full variable domain (rest looked up from reference TRBV28 and TRBJ1-3): DVKVTQSSRYLVKRTGEKVFLECVQDMDHENMFWYRQDPGLGLRLIYFSYDVKMKEKGDIPEGYSVSREKKERFSLILESASTNQTSMYLCASSLAANSGNTIYFGEGSWLTVV.

The J gene is TRBJ2-1, the V gene TRBV5-4; no clear D gene. This CDR3 has 15 residues. V lost 0 bases, J lost 5 bases, and 12 bases lay in between. Germline-derived CDR1 and CDR2 are SGHNT and YYREEE (reference sequence). The CDR3 loop is CASSLDLGPHNEQFF. The DNA of the CDR3 is TGTGCCAGCAGCTTGGATCTTGGACCACACAATGAGCAGTTCTTC.

V usage is TRBV19 and J usage is TRBJ1-3, with no clear D. This CDR3 has 14 amino acids. From germline, CDR1 is LNHDA and CDR2 SQIVND (reference sequence). The V end was cut by 3 bases, the J end by 2 bases, with 8 bases between. The CDR3, as DNA: TGTGCCAGTAGTATTCGGCCGACTGGAAACACCATATATTTT. Encoded protein: CASSIRPTGNTIYF.

The chain uses TRBV15 and TRBJ2-7; 8 bases map to TRBD1. Germline CDR1 is LNHNV and CDR2 is YYDKDF (reference sequence). The CDR3 extends over 12 amino acids. V lost 3 bases and J lost 10; bases outside the gene matches: 5. The CDR3 sequence: CATSRDRVEQYF. The DNA for the CDR3 is TGTGCCACCAGCAGGGACAGGGTCGAACAGTACTTC.

V gene TRBV7-3 combines with J gene TRBJ1-1; D gene unclear. Germline CDR1 and CDR2: SGHTA and FQGTGA. V was clipped by 5 bases and J by 5 bases, with 12 bases between them. The CDR3 length is 13 residues. CDR3: CASSPKGLTEAFF. CDR3 DNA sequence: TGTGCCAGCAGCCCGAAAGGTCTAACTGAAGCTTTCTTT. The complete variable domain, with remaining parts taken from reference TRBV7-3 and TRBJ1-1, reads GAGVSQTPSNKVTEKGKYVELRCDPISGHTALYWYRQSLGQGPEFLIYFQGTGAADDSGLPNDRFFAVRPEGSVSTLKIQRTERGDSAVYLCASSPKGLTEAFFGQGTRLTVV.